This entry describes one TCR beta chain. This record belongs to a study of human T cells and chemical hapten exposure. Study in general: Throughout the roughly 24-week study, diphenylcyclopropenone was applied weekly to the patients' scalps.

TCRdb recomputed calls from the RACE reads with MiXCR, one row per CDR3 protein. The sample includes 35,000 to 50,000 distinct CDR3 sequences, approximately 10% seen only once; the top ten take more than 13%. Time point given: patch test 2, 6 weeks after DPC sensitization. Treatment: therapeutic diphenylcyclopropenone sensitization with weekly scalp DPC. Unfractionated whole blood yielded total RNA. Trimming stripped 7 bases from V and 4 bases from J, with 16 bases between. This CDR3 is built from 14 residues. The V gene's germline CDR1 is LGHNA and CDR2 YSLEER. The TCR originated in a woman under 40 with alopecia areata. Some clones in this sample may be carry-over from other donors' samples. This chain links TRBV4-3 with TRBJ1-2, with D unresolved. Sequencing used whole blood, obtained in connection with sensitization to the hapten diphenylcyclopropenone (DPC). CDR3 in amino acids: CASNLDLSSYGYTF. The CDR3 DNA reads TGCGCCAGCAACCTCGACCTCAGCTCCTATGGCTACACCTTC.